This paragraph covers one T cell receptor beta chain sequence. This clone was counted between two and nine times. The specificity of this receptor is unknown. No base-level quality is on record; no much larger clone is a single base apart. This specimen belongs to a study of cytomegalovirus exposure and HLA in healthy donors (dated by TCRdb to the late 2010s). Some background on the complete study: In an earlier analysis of 550 to 750 of the donors, 276 Gb of sequence data and approximately 100 million unique TCR beta sequences from about 190 million T cells were reported. An early release that covered about 600 HLA-typed donors contained approximately 300 gigabases of sequencing data and tens of millions of unique TCR sequences. Of the approximately 400 genotyped donors, approximately 82% fell in the genetic ancestry cluster associated with self-reported Caucasian donors. The study aimed to test whether signatures of past pathogen exposure could be identified by cataloging public T cell receptors. The study used immunosequencing to profile the T cell repertoires of approximately 650 subjects and linked those repertoires to cytomegalovirus serostatus. Besides the first cohort of some 670 subjects, a separate validation cohort made up of roughly 120 different subjects was used. To predict cytomegalovirus infection status, the study brought together high-throughput TCR immunosequencing, statistical association of individual TCRs with disease status, and machine learning. A later analysis re-examined previously published TCR beta repertoires from about 700 donors and added high-resolution HLA genotyping to investigate patterns of TCR occurrence. In the later analysis, no new phenotypic data were used to find candidate immune exposures; instead, reliance was placed on TCR beta sequences and their occurrence across donors. In an earlier analysis of over 550 of the donors, high-throughput TCR beta sequencing was used to judge whether each TCR beta V gene segment behaved as functional or pseudogenic. Donor age, sex, ethnicity and CMV serostatus were compiled together with the repertoire data. A later genetic analysis took genome-wide SNP genotypes for about three fifths of the 666 donors and used that subset as a discovery cohort. All discovery cohort repertoires had been generated using a single sequencing platform. Class I and class II HLA loci were covered by the typing at four-digit resolution. Typing coverage varied by locus: roughly 629-630 donors for A, B, C, DRB1 and DQB1; roughly 520 for DQA1; more than 600 for DPA1; approximately 470 for DPB1. A handful of DR-DQ haplotypes were handled as single units for association and clustering because linkage in the cohort was strong. Among about 410 genotyped donors of the cohort, an average of approximately 240,000 unique TCR beta nucleotide sequences was sequenced per donor, of which about 18% were non-productive.

What the study reported, not specific to this receptor: A further reported finding was that TCR beta sequences accurately predicted the HLA-A and HLA-B alleles for most subjects in the first cohort. The earlier analysis of 587 of the donors excluded roughly 17 rarely observed V segments, including chromosome 9 orphons, because counts were too low. A later analysis found that HLA-associated TCR beta chains were more clonally expanded and had lower generation probabilities than equally common non-associated chains. The study gave a list of about 160 TCR beta chains associated with cytomegalovirus. Across donors, most TCR sequences were observed very rarely, whereas some public TCRs were present in many individuals. The classifier was reported to diagnose cytomegalovirus status with high specificity and sensitivity in both the original cohort and the validation cohort. A cluster of highly shared sequence variants was judged likely to represent a technical artifact of the sequencing pipeline. Assigning TCR associations to individual alleles was difficult when HLA alleles, especially DR and DQ, strongly co-occurred. Several of the top co-occurrence clusters appeared to be linked to parvovirus B19, influenza, CMV and Epstein-Barr virus, according to a later analysis. A later analysis found that TCR association rates varied across HLA loci, with DRB1 alleles showing the most associated TCRs and HLA-C alleles the fewest. Presence/absence analyses assumed roughly uniform sequencing depth across donors, an assumption that may not hold. In vitro tests confirmed that a few of the cytomegalovirus-associated TCR beta chains recognize cytomegalovirus antigens. Most CMV-associated TCR beta chains appeared to be HLA-restricted in a later analysis, and the HLA associations seemed to be driven largely by CMV exposure. An association between a missense DCLRE1C variant and V-gene and J-gene trimming of TCR beta chains was found in a later genetic analysis and replicated in an independent cohort. Immune exposure information for the cohort was limited to CMV serostatus. In an earlier analysis of more than 500 of the donors, most TCR beta V segments appeared in productive rearrangements about 90% or about 30% of the time, broadly matching IMGT annotations. In this cohort, only TCR beta chains were sequenced, and detectable features were limited by the absence of alpha or paired-chain data. Correlated functional status among segregating V segments might reflect linkage disequilibrium, but an unknown experimental factor could not be ruled out. It was suggested by the authors that the approach could potentially be generalized to other disease states and immunological phenotypes. Because HLA typing was unavailable for some donors at each locus, only the typed subset was used in association tests. According to a later genetic analysis, donors in an Asian-associated ancestry cluster had fewer N-insertions in productive TCRs than the approximately 650-donor mean. At a false discovery rate of 0.05, a later analysis linked about 16,000 TCR beta sequences to specific HLA alleles.

In total, fewer than 750 healthy bone marrow donors made up the cohort. At the time of sampling, every cohort member was nominally healthy, though immune exposures that went unrecorded were likely present. The donor tested CMV seropositive, placing the donor among the 290 or so seropositive members of the cohort. A peripheral blood sample was collected from each donor, and TCR beta sequencing was performed on peripheral blood mononuclear cells. Genomic DNA extraction from the blood cell samples was performed with the Qiagen DNeasy Blood Extraction Kit. Libraries came from the immunoSEQ multiplex PCR assay. For the multiplex PCR, a mixture combining 60 forward primers for TCR Vbeta segments and 13 reverse primers for TCR Jbeta segments was used. The CDR3 region of rearranged TCR beta genes was amplified from genomic DNA by a multiplex PCR assay. On the Illumina HiSeq System, the amplified TCR beta libraries were sequenced as 87-base-pair reads. The authors processed their data as follows. A later analysis counted approximately 74 million unique TCR beta chains across the roughly 700 repertoires, and 9 million to 14 million of these chains were shared by at least two donors. A nearest-neighbor algorithm error-corrected the raw reads and collapsed the reads into unique sequences, merging closely related sequences to remove PCR and sequencing errors. Alignment of CDR3 sequences to IMGT reference sequences was used to assign V, D and J gene segments. For a sequence to be retained, a match of at least six nucleotides to both a V gene segment and a J gene segment was required. Rearrangements were classified as productive when the CDR3 lacked stop codons and remained in frame with V and J, and all other rearrangements were classified as non-productive. CDR3 was defined by IMGT convention, running from the second conserved V-encoded cysteine to the conserved J-encoded phenylalanine. The earlier analysis of about 590 of the donors excluded sequences that lacked an unambiguous match to a single V gene segment. In an earlier analysis of 500 to 750 of the donors, V segments were called functional above 56.7% productive rearrangements and were called segregating when the between-donor standard deviation exceeded 5%. To diagnose cytomegalovirus status from the catalog of TCR beta chain sequences, a statistical classification framework was built. In a later analysis, TCR nucleotide sequences were compared against IMGT/GENE-DB human TR gene sequences so that V and J genes could be assigned. The TCRdist pipeline was used in a later analysis to assign CDR3 sequences and most-parsimonious VDJ recombination scenarios. In a later analysis, every TCR beta chain was defined by the combination of its CDR3 amino acid sequence and its V-gene family, and reads without a unique V-gene family were dropped. A later analysis removed 600 or so highly shared, low-generation-probability nucleotide sequences to deal with suspected cross-contamination and a sequencing artifact. In a later analysis, a clonal expansion index was calculated for each public chain from normalized within-repertoire ranks of inferred template counts. Generation probabilities in a later analysis came from a VDJ recombination model fitted to out-of-frame rearrangements, and those results were checked against IGoR. In a later analysis, TCR-TCR, TCR-HLA and TCR-CMV co-occurrence was scored with hypergeometric tests, and a repertoire-size bias correction was applied to TCR pairs. To estimate false discovery rates, a later analysis permuted the HLA or CMV assignments 20 times. In a later analysis, co-occurring TCRs were grouped using DBSCAN, with TCRdist sequence similarity added in when clustering inside HLA-allele-positive subsets. Co-occurrence clustering excluded repertoires with fewer than 30,000 or more than 120,000 public chains, plus five with anomalous nucleotide sharing. TCRdb's version of the immuneACCESS table is confined to in-frame rearrangements and falls short of the full clone set. An unresolved V gene accounts for under half of the shortfall where checked; the remainder is of unknown origin. D and trimming were read from the DNA, whereas the V and J calls and clone size are those reported in that table. Across this sample there are 85,000 to 120,000 clones, with 60% to 85% seen only once. 2.5% to 3% of the sample comes from the top ten.

The source of this sequence is a male donor in good health and CMV-seropositive. Sequenced sample: PBMCs.

DNA sequence: TGTGCCTGGAGACTCCACCCGAACACTGAAGCTTTCTTT. It is translated as CAWRLHPNTEAFF. Recombination connected TRBV30 to TRBJ1-1, with an unclear D gene assignment. In the germline V gene (reference sequence), CDR1 corresponds to GTSNPN and CDR2 to SVGIG. From the cysteine through the phenylalanine, the CDR3 covers 13 amino acids. The retained sequence is limited to the CDR3, 39 bases, with the frame set at the first base. V is reduced by 3 bases and J by 1 base, leaving a spacing of 9 bases between them.